The present entry profiles one T cell receptor beta chain with its context. Its specificity is not known. At one boundary the junction diverges from the germline segment, which might be a read error. CDR3 length equals 17 residues. Germline V CDR1 and CDR2: MGHDK, SYGVNS. Stable Graves' hyperthyroidism meant no ophthalmopathy progression within 18 months. Pregnant or lactating patients were excluded, as were those with uncontrolled infection or other autoimmune disease. The sample belongs to a study of T cells in Graves' hyperthyroidism and ophthalmopathy. Study background: At initial diagnosis, before any treatment had begun, peripheral blood was obtained.

Study-level results: Blood also showed most of the thyroid clonotypes that were expanded above 0.001.

TCR beta CDR3 regions were amplified from RNA. An initial round of RT-PCR targeting the TCR CDR3 relied on the HTBI primer set. TCRdb re-derived calls from the multiplex PCR reads in MiXCR, one entry per CDR3 protein. The sample contains around 690,000 distinct CDR3 sequences, about 18% of which appear only once. The TCR was taken from a man in his fifties with Graves' hyperthyroidism. This rearrangement joins TRBV25-1 to TRBJ2-6; maybe TRBD1 (5 bases). Material for sequencing was blood. CDR3 region: CASSDISYISGANILTF. As DNA, the CDR3 is TGTGCCAGCAGTGATATTTCGTACATCTCTGGGGCCAACATCCTGACTTTC. Full variable domain (rest looked up from reference TRBV25-1 and TRBJ2-6): EADIYQTPRYLVIGTGKKITLECSQTMGHDKMYWYQQDPGMELHLIHYSYGVNSTEKGDLSSESTVSRIRTEHFPLTLESARPSHTSQYLCASSDISYISGANILTFGAGSRLTVL.